The 27 T cell receptor beta chains below all came from one sample that was sequenced in a study of T cell responses to AZD1222 COVID-19 vaccine. TCRdb keeps only in-frame clones here, not all; method: immunoSEQ multiplex PCR. The profile shows roughly 110,000 clones, around 90% of them singletons. This material consisted of peripheral blood, taken on day 0 of AZD1222 vaccination. These receptors originate from an adult in good health.

The chain carries TRBV4-3 and TRBJ2-2, with TRBD2 matching over 11 bases. The CDR3 covers 15 residues. Germline V lookup: CDR1 LGHNA, CDR2 YSLEER. V gave up 6 bases and J gave up 6 bases; unmatched junction bases: 6. The CDR3, as DNA: TGCGCCAGCAGTCTACTAGCGGGAGACCCCGGGGAGCTGTTTTTT. It encodes CASSLLAGDPGELFF.

The gene calls are TRBV5-1 and TRBJ1-1, with D unclear. V lost 0 bases, J lost 4 bases, and 10 bases lay in between. The germline CDR1 and CDR2 sequences are SGHRS and YFSETQ. This CDR3 is 14 amino acids long. As DNA, the CDR3 is TGCGCCAGCAGCTTGGGGACCCGGGGCACTGAAGCTTTCTTT. This codes for CASSLGTRGTEAFF. Based on the CDR3 plus reference TRBV5-1 and TRBJ1-1, the full variable domain is KAGVTQTPRYLIKTRGQQVTLSCSPISGHRSVSWYQQTPGQGLQFLFEYFSETQRNKGNFPGRFSGRQFSNSRSEMNVSTLELGDSALYLCASSLGTRGTEAFFGQGTRLTVV.

This clone was counted a few times. The rearrangement uses TRBV3-1 (or the pseudogene TRBV3-2) and TRBJ1-3; a weak D match, TRBD1 (6 bases). V was cut by 4 bases and J by 4 bases, with 14 bases left in between. The germline CDR1 and CDR2 sequences are LGHDT and YNNKEL (reference sequence). This CDR3 contains 15 residues. CDR3 bases: TGTGCCAGCAGCCCCCGCCGGGGGCTGGGAAACACCATATATTTT. Protein product: CASSPRRGLGNTIYF.

The J gene is TRBJ2-7, the V gene TRBV28, with D perhaps TRBD2 (7 bases). Trimming removed 6 bases at V and 2 bases at J, with 17 bases between. The V gene's germline CDR1 is MDHEN and CDR2 SYDVKM. The CDR3 extends over 15 amino acids. The DNA of the CDR3 is TGTGCCAGCAGCCAGGGGAGGGGTTTCACCTACGAGCAGTACTTC. It is translated as CASSQGRGFTYEQYF.

V usage is TRBV15 and J usage is TRBJ2-7, with D unclear. The length of the CDR3 is 11 residues. V lost 0 bases, J lost 8 bases, and 5 bases lay in between. CDR1 is LNHNV, CDR2 YYDKDF, per germline (reference sequence). The CDR3 nucleotides read TGTGCCACCAGCAGAGACAGCAAGCAGTACTTC. Its protein product is CATSRDSKQYF.

The chain combines TRBV6-5 with TRBJ1-4; D remains unclear. The CDR3 extends over 11 amino acids. CDR1 and CDR2 (germline): MNHEY, SVGAGI. Trimming removed 2 bases from V and 7 bases from J, with 2 bases in between. CDR3 loop: CASSYAEKLFF. The CDR3 DNA follows: TGTGCCAGCAGTTACGCTGAAAAACTGTTTTTT.

The V call is TRBV30, the J call TRBJ2-1; 13 bases align to TRBD2. J gave up 7 bases and V 8 bases, and 8 bases lay outside the gene matches. There are 14 residues in the CDR3. Germline V CDR1 and CDR2: GTSNPN, SVGIG (reference sequence). The CDR3 DNA is TGTGCCGGAAGACTAGCGGGGGGATCAAATGAGCAGTTCTTC. Translated, it gives CAGRLAGGSNEQFF.

V and J are TRBV24-1 and TRBJ2-2; no definite D call. The CDR3 consists of 16 residues. Looked up from germline, CDR1 is KGHDR and CDR2 is SFDVKD. The V end was cut by 3 bases, the J end by 1 base, with 11 bases between. The CDR3 coding sequence is TGTGCCACCAGTGATCGTTCTCATTGGAACACCGGGGAGCTGTTTTTT. This codes for CATSDRSHWNTGELFF.

This clone was detected only once. V usage is TRBV28 and J usage is TRBJ1-2; D not resolved. The germline gives CDR1 MDHEN, CDR2 SYDVKM. Trimming stripped 6 bases from V and 8 bases from J, with 16 bases between. The CDR3 has 13 residues. CDR3 amino acids: CASSTDGNGGYTF. CDR3 in DNA: TGTGCCAGCAGCACGGACGGAAATGGAGGCTACACCTTC.

This chain links TRBV6-5 with TRBJ1-1, with TRBD1 identical over 7 bases. Losses at the gene ends were 6 bases for V and 4 bases for J; bases not matched to a gene: 5. This CDR3 has 13 residues. CDR1 is MNHEY and CDR2 is SVGAGI in the germline V gene. CDR3 sequence: CASSQQGLTEAFF. CDR3 DNA sequence: TGTGCCAGCAGCCAACAGGGGCTCACTGAAGCTTTCTTT.

CDR3 nucleotide sequence: TGTGCCAGCACCTCCGAAGGGGGGTCCACTGAAGCTTTCTTT. Its translation is CASTSEGGSTEAFF. The chain carries TRBV6-5 and TRBJ1-1, with D possibly TRBD1 on 6 matching bases. V shed 7 bases and J shed 4 bases, with 16 bases lying between them. The CDR3 spans 14 residues. Germline V lookup: CDR1 MNHEY, CDR2 SVGAGI.

The V call is TRBV5-6, the J call TRBJ1-4, with a possible D match to TRBD1 (5 bases). The CDR3 runs to 17 residues. CDR1 and CDR2 from the germline V gene are SGHDT and YYEEEE. Between the trimmed V and J ends, which lost 3 bases and 5 bases, there was a span of 20 bases. The CDR3 is CASSWGGGQYSNEKLFF. In nucleotides, the CDR3 is TGTGCCAGCAGCTGGGGCGGAGGGCAGTACTCCAATGAAAAACTGTTTTTT.

This rearrangement joins TRBV6-5 to TRBJ1-2; the D is unclear. The V gene's germline CDR1 is MNHEY and CDR2 SVGAGI. Trimming removed 3 bases at V and 0 bases at J, with 14 bases between. CDR3 length: 16 residues. The CDR3 here is CASSYSAGGTNYGYTF. For the CDR3, the DNA is TGTGCCAGCAGTTATAGTGCGGGCGGAACTAACTATGGCTACACCTTC.

The chain employs TRBV2 and TRBJ2-2; unclear D gene. V gave up 9 bases and J gave up 3 bases, with 5 bases separating them. Germline lookup yields CDR1 SNHLY and CDR2 FYNNEI. The CDR3 runs to 11 residues. The CDR3 DNA reads TGTGCCAGTGCATACACCGGGGAGCTGTTTTTT. As protein: CASAYTGELFF.

This chain joins TRBV28 and TRBJ1-5; 9 positions agree with TRBD1. Per germline, CDR1 MDHEN and CDR2 SYDVKM. This CDR3 comprises 16 residues. Unmatched junction bases numbered 15, after V lost 11 bases and J lost 4 bases. The CDR3 protein is CALRETGGFRNQPQHF. CDR3 nucleotides: TGTGCCCTCCGAGAGACAGGGGGTTTTCGGAATCAGCCCCAGCATTTT.

In this sample, this clone turned up once. V usage is TRBV15 and J usage is TRBJ2-2; the D is unclear. The CDR3 consists of 14 residues. Germline CDR1 reads LNHNV; CDR2 reads YYDKDF (reference sequence). V shed 5 bases and J shed 6 bases, with 13 bases lying between them. The CDR3 sequence: CATSSNRAPGELFF. The CDR3 DNA reads as TGTGCCACCAGCTCCAACCGGGCACCCGGGGAGCTGTTTTTT.

This clone occurred once. V gene TRBV7-9 combines with J gene TRBJ2-3, with TRBD1 identical over 9 bases. Germline V gene lookup returns CDR1 SEHNR and CDR2 FQNEAQ (reference sequence). The length of the CDR3 is 15 residues. V gave up 5 bases and J gave up 5 bases; unmatched junction bases: 8. The CDR3 DNA reads TGTGCCAGCAGCCTAAACAGGGGGCGGGAAGATACGCAGTATTTT. It yields the protein CASSLNRGREDTQYF.

The J gene is TRBJ1-1, the V gene TRBV5-4; D uncertain. Germline assignment: CDR1 SGHNT and CDR2 YYREEE (reference sequence). V shed 1 base and J shed 0 bases, with 13 bases lying between them. This CDR3 region has 16 residues. CDR3 nucleotide sequence: TGTGCCAGCAGCTTGTTAGGACGGAGTATGAACACTGAAGCTTTCTTT. Residues: CASSLLGRSMNTEAFF.

The CDR3 loop is CASSLATSGVAKNIQYF. DNA of the CDR3: TGTGCCAGCAGCTTAGCAACTAGCGGGGTAGCCAAAAACATTCAGTACTTC. The chain carries TRBV7-2 and TRBJ2-4, with 10 bases aligning to TRBD2. The junction had 2 bases not matched to a gene; V was cut back by 0 bases and J by 0 bases. The germline CDR1 and CDR2 sequences are SGHTA and FQGNSA. This CDR3 spans 17 amino acids.

The chain links TRBV5-6 to TRBJ2-2; the D call may be TRBD1 or TRBD2 (5 bases each). CDR1 is SGHDT and CDR2 is YYEEEE in the germline V gene. The V end lost 0 bases, the J end lost 6 bases, and 15 bases lay between the germline ends. This CDR3 has 16 residues. CDR3 loop: CASSLAGTLSSGELFF. In DNA form, the CDR3 reads TGTGCCAGCAGCTTGGCGGGGACCTTGTCGTCCGGGGAGCTGTTTTTT.

The rearrangement joins TRBV6-4 to TRBJ2-1; a possible D gene is TRBD2 (5 bases). This CDR3 spans 14 amino acids. Trimming shortened V by 2 bases and J by 8 bases, and 13 bases separated the two germline ends. CDR1 is MRHNA, CDR2 SNTAGT, per germline. The CDR3 coding sequence is TGTGCCAGCAGTGACGAAGTGGGAGTTCATGAGCAGTTCTTC. Its protein is CASSDEVGVHEQFF.

The V and J genes are TRBV12-3 or TRBV12-4 and TRBJ1-2, with TRBD1 matching 10 bases. V lost 5 bases, J lost 8 bases, and 5 bases stayed unmatched. The CDR3 runs 13 residues. CDR3 nucleotide sequence: TGTGCCAGCAGTCCCCGGGGACAGGGGGGCTACACCTTC. Residues: CASSPRGQGGYTF.

V and J are TRBV5-1 and TRBJ2-7; 14 nucleotides line up with TRBD2. Germline lookup yields CDR1 SGHRS and CDR2 YFSETQ. The CDR3 is 15 residues long. Trimming at V came to 7 bases and at J to 6 bases, leaving 9 bases not matched to a gene. The CDR3 sequence is CASDLGTSGSGEQYF. The CDR3 region has the DNA TGCGCCAGCGACCTTGGGACTAGCGGGAGCGGCGAGCAGTACTTC.

The genes are TRBV19 and TRBJ2-6, with a tentative D call TRBD2 (6 bases). The CDR3 is 16 residues long. CDR1 and CDR2 from the germline V gene are LNHDA and SQIVND (reference sequence). In DNA form, the CDR3 reads TGTGCAGGAGCGGGCGGGCCCAGCTCTGGGGCCAACGTCCTGACTTTC. Encoded protein: CAGAGGPSSGANVLTF.

About this clone: This may be a read error, as it is one base from a much larger clone. This chain uses TRBV7-2 with TRBJ1-5; a weak D match, TRBD1 (5 bases). Trimming stripped 1 base from V and 0 bases from J, with 7 bases between. CDR3 length: 15 amino acids. Germline V gene lookup returns CDR1 SGHTA and CDR2 FQGNSA. CDR3 sequence reads: CASSLVGDSNQPQHF. CDR3 sequence (DNA): TGTGCCAGCAGCTTAGTGGGGGATAGCAATCAGCCCCAGCATTTT.

The chain combines TRBV6-5 with TRBJ1-1; 7 bases align to TRBD1. Germline trimming cut 6 bases from V and 4 bases from J; bases unmatched to any gene: 5. The CDR3 consists of 13 residues. Germline CDR1 reads MNHEY; CDR2 reads SVGAGI. The CDR3 sequence: CASSLQGSTEAFF. CDR3 nucleotides: TGTGCCAGCAGCCTACAGGGGAGCACTGAAGCTTTCTTT.

This clone was seen only once. The rearrangement joins TRBV28 to TRBJ1-2; weak D call: TRBD1 (6 bases). The CDR3 runs 15 residues. Trimming left V 5 bases short and J 3 bases short, with 16 bases between. Per germline, CDR1 MDHEN and CDR2 SYDVKM. CDR3 sequence: CASSTSGEIDYGYTF. DNA for the CDR3: TGTGCCAGCAGTACCTCAGGGGAAATCGACTATGGCTACACCTTC.